One sample yielded the 2 T cell receptor beta chains listed below, sequenced in a study of regulatory T cells in long-lasting Graves disease. Arm-PCR with iRepertoire HTBI primers amplified the CDR3 regions for these TCR beta libraries. TCRdb processed the multiplex PCR reads anew with MiXCR; each CDR3 protein has one entry. This sample has 500,000 to 800,000 distinct CDR3 sequences, with roughly 30% found just once. The time point was: persistent/refractory GD, antithyroid drugs over 5 years with positive TRAb. RNA from PBMCs was the source of the TCR library. Source: peripheral blood mononuclear cells (PBMCs), taken when the disease was refractory, from a patient treated with antithyroid drugs. The receptors were gathered from a female donor with Graves disease.

This chain connects TRBV19 to TRBJ1-1; D is unclear. Germline V gives CDR1 LNHDA, CDR2 SQIVND (reference sequence). V was trimmed by 5 bases and J by 1 base, leaving 11 bases between them. The CDR3 runs 14 residues. The CDR3 is CASSLANANTEAFF. Here the CDR3 DNA reads TGTGCCAGTAGTCTAGCAAACGCGAACACTGAAGCTTTCTTT.

The J gene is TRBJ1-1, the V gene TRBV27, with 9 nucleotides matching TRBD1. V was clipped by 6 bases and J by 0 bases; unmatched bases: 5. The germline V gene encodes CDR1 MNHEY and CDR2 SMNVEV (reference sequence). This CDR3 spans 15 amino acids. The CDR3 region has the DNA TGTGCCAGCAGCGACAGGGGGGTCCTGAACACTGAAGCTTTCTTT. As protein: CASSDRGVLNTEAFF.